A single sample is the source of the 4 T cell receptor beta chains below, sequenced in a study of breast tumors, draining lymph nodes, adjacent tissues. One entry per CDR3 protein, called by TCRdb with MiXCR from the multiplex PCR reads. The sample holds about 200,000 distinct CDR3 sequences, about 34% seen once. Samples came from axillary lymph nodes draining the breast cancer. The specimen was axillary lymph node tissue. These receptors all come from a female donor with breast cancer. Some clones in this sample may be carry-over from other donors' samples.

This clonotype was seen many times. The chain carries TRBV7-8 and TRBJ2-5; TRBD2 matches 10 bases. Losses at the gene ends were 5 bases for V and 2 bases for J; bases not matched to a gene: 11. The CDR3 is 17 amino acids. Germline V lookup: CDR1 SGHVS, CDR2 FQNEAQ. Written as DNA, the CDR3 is TGTGCCAGCAGCGGCAAACGACTAGCGGGTCAGCAAGAGACCCAGTACTTC. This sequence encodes CASSGKRLAGQQETQYF. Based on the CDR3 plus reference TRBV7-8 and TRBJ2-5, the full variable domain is GAGVSQSPRYKVAKRGQDVALRCDPISGHVSLFWYQQALGQGPEFLTYFQNEAQLDKSGLPSDRFFAERPEGSVSTLKIQRTQQEDSAVYLCASSGKRLAGQQETQYFGPGTRLLVL.

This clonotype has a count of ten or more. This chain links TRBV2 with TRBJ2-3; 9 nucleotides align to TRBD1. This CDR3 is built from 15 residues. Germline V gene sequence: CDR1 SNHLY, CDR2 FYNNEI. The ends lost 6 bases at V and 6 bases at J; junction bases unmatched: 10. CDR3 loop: CASSNGQGPWDTQYF. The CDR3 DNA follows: TGTGCCAGCAGCAACGGACAGGGGCCCTGGGATACGCAGTATTTT.

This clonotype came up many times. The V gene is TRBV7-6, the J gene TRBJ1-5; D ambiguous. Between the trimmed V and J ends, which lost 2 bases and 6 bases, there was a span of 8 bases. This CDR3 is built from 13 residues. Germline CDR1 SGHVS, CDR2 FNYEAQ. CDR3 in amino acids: CASSLTWAQPQHF. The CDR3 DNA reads TGTGCCAGCAGCTTAACATGGGCTCAGCCCCAGCATTTT.

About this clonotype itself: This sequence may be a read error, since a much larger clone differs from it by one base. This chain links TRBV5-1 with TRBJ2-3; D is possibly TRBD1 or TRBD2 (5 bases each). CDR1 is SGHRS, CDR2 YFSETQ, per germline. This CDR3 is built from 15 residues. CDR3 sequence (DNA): TGCGCCGGCAGCAGGGCGAGCAGCGGCTCGGATACGCAGTATTTT. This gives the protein CAGSRASSGSDTQYF.